This T cell receptor beta chain derives from a study of CD8 T cells in Susac syndrome. Study-wide points: As acknowledged by the study, its TCR sequencing and HLA analysis included a relatively small number of individuals.

Reverse transcription of roughly 0.5 to 1 ug RNA used random hexamers. TCRdb ran MiXCR on the immunoSEQ multiplex PCR reads and lists one entry per CDR3 protein. This table has some 77,000 distinct CDR3 sequences, 85% to 95% appearing once. This CDR3 region has 15 residues. V lost 6 bases to trimming and J lost 3 bases; unmatched junction nucleotides: 10. Comments on this clonotype: Its antigen is unidentified.

The clonotype originates from a human donor with Susac syndrome. Sequenced sample: CD4+ T cells from PBMCs. This chain uses TRBV12-3 or TRBV12-4 with TRBJ1-2; 7 bases are a match to TRBD1. CDR3 nucleotides: TGTGCCAGCAGCCGGGACAGTCAGTGGGACTATGGCTACACCTTC. This translates into CASSRDSQWDYGYTF.